The 6 T cell receptor beta chains below were found in one sample sequenced in a study of cytomegalovirus exposure and HLA in healthy donors. It was with 60 Vbeta and 13 Jbeta primers that the PCR ran. The assay was immunoSEQ multiplex PCR, and TCRdb's table has in-frame clones only and misses some. Of about 65,000 clones in the sample, almost 80% were seen once. Sequencing was performed on PBMCs. The origin of the receptors is a girl aged 5 to 17 in good health and CMV-seropositive.

The chain links TRBV5-6 to TRBJ1-3; TRBD1 is a possible D gene (5 bases). Germline V gene lookup returns CDR1 SGHDT and CDR2 YYEEEE. The CDR3 extends over 16 amino acids. Trimming took 0 bases from V and 0 from J, leaving 10 bases between them. CDR3 in amino acids: CASSLAPGPSGNTIYF. For the CDR3, the DNA is TGTGCCAGCAGCTTGGCCCCAGGGCCCTCTGGAAACACCATATATTTT.

This clone has only a few counts. This chain uses TRBV6-6 with TRBJ1-4; weak D call: TRBD1 (5 bases). Germline V gene sequence: CDR1 MNHNY, CDR2 SVGAGI (reference sequence). V was shortened by 1 base and J by 7 bases, with 10 bases between the two germline ends. This CDR3 has 14 amino acids. The CDR3 coding sequence is TGTGCCAGCAGTTACTTGCCGACAGTTGAAAAACTGTTTTTT. It specifies CASSYLPTVEKLFF.

The J gene is TRBJ1-6, the V gene TRBV4-1; 8 nucleotides line up with TRBD1. This CDR3 is 15 amino acids long. Germline trimming cut 2 bases from V and 7 bases from J; bases unmatched to any gene: 4. CDR1 and CDR2 from the germline V gene are MGHRA and YSYEKL. The CDR3 DNA sequence: TGCGCCAGCAGCCAACCCGACAGGGGAAATTCACCCCTCCACTTT. Translated: CASSQPDRGNSPLHF.

The chain is built from TRBV13 and TRBJ1-2; the D gene is possibly TRBD1 (6 bases). Trimming shortened V by 5 bases and J by 2 bases, and 9 bases separated the two germline ends. The CDR3 contains 13 residues. Per the germline V gene, CDR1 is PRHDT and CDR2 is FYEKMQ (reference sequence). In nucleotides, the CDR3 is TGTGCCAGCAGCGGCACAGGGAACTATGGCTACACCTTC. Protein: CASSGTGNYGYTF.

The chain is built from TRBV7-6 and TRBJ2-1, with 10 nucleotides matching TRBD2. The CDR3 length is 13 residues. The germline CDR1 and CDR2 sequences are SGHVS and FNYEAQ. V trimming: 8 bases; J trimming: 8 bases; junction bases outside the gene matches: 6. This chain's CDR3 is CASGAGGRDEQFF. The CDR3 nucleotides read TGTGCCAGCGGAGCGGGAGGGCGGGATGAGCAGTTCTTC.

V and J are TRBV28 and TRBJ1-1; possible D gene TRBD1, 5 bases. Germline V lookup: CDR1 MDHEN, CDR2 SYDVKM. V was trimmed by 8 bases and J by 5 bases, leaving 9 bases between them. The CDR3 loop spans 11 amino acids. CDR3 loop: CASGGVTEAFF. DNA for the CDR3: TGTGCCAGCGGGGGGGTAACTGAAGCTTTCTTT.